The 18 T cell receptor beta chains below were found in one sample sequenced in a study of molecular identifiers for immune sequencing clone quantification. TCRdb redid the calling of the PCR reads with MiXCR, one entry per CDR3 protein. Among approximately 90,000 distinct CDR3 sequences, 21% were seen once, and the ten largest hold about 1%. Sequencing input: naive CD8+ T cells from blood, with Jurkat cell RNA spiked in. As for subset: FACS-sorted CD8+CD4-CCR7+CD45RA+ naive T cells. All receptors derive from a human donor in good health. Some libraries in this study had Jurkat cell RNA spiked in.

The chain links TRBV27 to TRBJ2-7; D gene unclear. The CDR3 has 14 amino acids. Germline CDR1 reads MNHEY; CDR2 reads SMNVEV (reference sequence). The germline V and J ends were trimmed by 2 bases and 2 bases, with 10 bases remaining between them. Here the CDR3 reads CASSLASGAYEQYF. In DNA, the CDR3 is TGTGCCAGCAGTTTAGCTTCAGGTGCCTACGAGCAGTACTTC.

The rearrangement joins TRBV7-8 to TRBJ2-1; D is possibly TRBD1 (6 bases). The CDR3 extends over 18 amino acids. Germline V gene data show CDR1 as SGHVS and CDR2 as FQNEAQ. V dropped 3 bases and J dropped 5 bases, with 23 bases sitting between them. In nucleotides, the CDR3 is TGTGCCAGCAGCTTTTTTCCAGGACAGCCCAAAAGGGACAATGAGCAGTTCTTC. Translation gives CASSFFPGQPKRDNEQFF.

This clonotype was observed a handful of times. The chain recombines TRBV29-1 with TRBJ1-4; D unresolved. V was shortened by 7 bases and J by 0 bases, with 12 bases between the two germline ends. This CDR3 is built from 14 residues. Germline V CDR1 and CDR2: SQVTM, ANQGSEA. The CDR3 loop reads CSADGGATNEKLFF. DNA of the CDR3: TGCAGCGCTGACGGTGGAGCAACTAATGAAAAACTGTTTTTT.

This clonotype was seen more than once but under ten times. The V gene is TRBV2, the J gene TRBJ1-3, with D unclear. This CDR3 is 16 amino acids long. V was pared by 0 bases and J by 0 bases, with 9 bases between. Germline V gene sequence: CDR1 SNHLY, CDR2 FYNNEI. Written as DNA, the CDR3 is TGTGCCAGCAGTGAAGCTGAGGCAGGCTCTGGAAACACCATATATTTT. It is translated as CASSEAEAGSGNTIYF.

This clonotype was picked up one time. With a much larger clone just one base away, this may be a read error. V is TRBV20-1 and J is TRBJ1-5; no reliable D call. The ends were cut back, 1 base at V and 2 bases at J, with 9 bases in the middle. The germline V gene has CDR1 DFQATT and CDR2 SNEGSKA (reference sequence). The CDR3 spans 14 residues. The CDR3 coding sequence is TGCAGTGCTAGAGGTGAAGTGCGCAATCAGCCCCAGCATTTT. This sequence encodes CSARGEVRNQPQHF.

This clonotype was picked up many times. The chain combines TRBV7-6 with TRBJ2-7, with D perhaps TRBD1 or TRBD2 (5 bases each). The CDR3 has 15 amino acids. Germline V CDR1 and CDR2: SGHVS, FNYEAQ. Trimming stripped 3 bases from V and 2 bases from J, with 14 bases between. CDR3 sequence reads: CASSLQGPGTYEQYF. CDR3 coding DNA: TGTGCCAGCAGCTTGCAGGGACCCGGCACCTACGAGCAGTACTTC.

The V and J genes are TRBV7-9 and TRBJ2-1; 9 bases are a match to TRBD2. This CDR3 has 13 amino acids. Germline CDR1 SEHNR, CDR2 FQNEAQ (reference sequence). J was trimmed by 9 bases and V by 6 bases; bases with no gene match: 6. CDR3 nucleotide sequence: TGTGCCAGCAGACCTGGACTAGCGATTGAGCAGTTCTTC. It codes for CASRPGLAIEQFF.

This clonotype was seen repeatedly, ten times or more. The J gene is TRBJ1-6, the V gene TRBV13; D gene uncertain. The CDR3 loop spans 14 amino acids. The ends were cut back, 8 bases at V and 8 bases at J, with 16 bases in the middle. Germline-derived CDR1 and CDR2 are PRHDT and FYEKMQ (reference sequence). CDR3 bases: TGTGCCAGCCGAGCTTGGGCAGCGGATTCACCCCTCCACTTT. Translated, it gives CASRAWAADSPLHF.

This clonotype was recorded many times. V and J are TRBV12-3 or TRBV12-4 and TRBJ2-2; D uncertain. Trimming shortened V by 1 base and J by 1 base, and 7 bases separated the two germline ends. This CDR3 has 15 residues. CDR3 amino acids: CASSLVQENTGELFF. CDR3 sequence (DNA): TGTGCCAGCAGTTTAGTGCAGGAGAACACCGGGGAGCTGTTTTTT.

Notes on this clonotype: This clone may be a read error of a much larger clone one base away. CDR3 DNA: TGTGCCAGCAGCCTGTTGGGACATCTAAACTATGGCTACACCTTC. This sequence encodes CASSLLGHLNYGYTF. The chain joins TRBV4-2 to TRBJ1-2, with a tentative D call TRBD1 (6 bases). V gave up 4 bases and J gave up 2 bases, with 14 bases separating them. Looked up from germline, CDR1 is LGHNA and CDR2 is YNFKEQ. The CDR3 covers 15 residues.

Concerning this clonotype: This may be a read error: a much more frequent sequence differs by one nucleotide. The V and J genes are TRBV4-3 and TRBJ2-1, with a possible D match to TRBD2 (6 bases). The germline CDR1 and CDR2 sequences are LGHNA and YSLEER. Trimming cost V 3 bases and J 8 bases, with 14 bases left between them. This CDR3 comprises 14 residues. The CDR3 bases are TGCGCCAGCAGCCATGATCTTACGGGGGATGAGCAGTTCTTC. Amino acids: CASSHDLTGDEQFF.

This clonotype was detected many times. The rearrangement uses TRBV5-1 and TRBJ2-3, with D possibly TRBD1 on 5 matching bases. Trimming took off 2 bases at V and 7 bases at J, with 8 bases between the two ends. CDR1 SGHRS and CDR2 YFSETQ come from the germline V gene. This CDR3 has 12 residues. CDR3 nucleotide sequence: TGCGCCAGCAGCTTAGGGGATTATACGCAGTATTTT. Translation gives CASSLGDYTQYF.

This clonotype has ten or more counts. J is TRBJ2-7 and V is TRBV7-9; D unresolved. The CDR3 length is 13 residues. Germline V gene data show CDR1 as SEHNR and CDR2 as FQNEAQ (reference sequence). The V end was cut by 10 bases, the J end by 0 bases, with 13 bases between. The CDR3 region has the DNA TGTGCCATCAGAGGCTCGAGCTCCTACGAGCAGTACTTC. Protein: CAIRGSSSYEQYF.

This clonotype appeared many times. The chain is built from TRBV19 and TRBJ2-5, with unresolved D. CDR3 length equals 16 residues. Trimming shortened V by 2 bases and J by 3 bases, and 16 bases separated the two germline ends. From germline, CDR1 is LNHDA and CDR2 SQIVND (reference sequence). CDR3 DNA sequence: TGTGCCAGTAGTATAATGAACTCCCCTGGGGAAGAGACCCAGTACTTC. Translated: CASSIMNSPGEETQYF.

Only a few counts were recorded for this clonotype. The CDR3 spells CASSYLTKETQYF. The CDR3, as DNA: TGTGCCAGCAGTTACCTCACCAAAGAGACCCAGTACTTC. The chain has TRBV6-6 and TRBJ2-5, with D unresolved. The CDR3 is 13 amino acids. Looked up from germline, CDR1 is MNHNY and CDR2 is SVGAGI (reference sequence). With 2 bases removed from V and 3 bases from J, the gap between germline ends came to 7 bases.

There are many counts of this clonotype. The rearrangement links TRBV13 to TRBJ2-4, with 7 bases aligning to TRBD2. V shed 1 base and J 1 base; nucleotides not matched to a gene: 4. The CDR3 loop spans 16 amino acids. The germline CDR1 and CDR2 sequences are PRHDT and FYEKMQ (reference sequence). The CDR3: CASSLELGGAKNIQYF. In nucleotides, the CDR3 is TGTGCCAGCAGCTTAGAGCTCGGGGGGGCCAAAAACATTCAGTACTTC.

In this sample, this clonotype turned up many times. The chain couples TRBV15 to TRBJ2-7; D possibly corresponds to TRBD2 (6 bases). CDR1 and CDR2 from the germline V gene are LNHNV and YYDKDF (reference sequence). The CDR3 runs to 15 residues. The V gene lost 7 bases and the J gene lost 4 bases, with 20 bases spanning the gap. In DNA, the CDR3 is TGTGCCACCATGGGGCGGGCGGGATCGAGATACGAGCAGTACTTC. Amino acids: CATMGRAGSRYEQYF.

The genes are TRBV12-3 or TRBV12-4 and TRBJ2-4; 12 bases map to TRBD2. The CDR3 extends over 14 amino acids. V was pared by 6 bases and J by 6 bases, with 3 bases of the junction left unmatched. The CDR3 DNA is TGTGCCAGCAGCCTAGCGGGGGGGGGAAACATTCAGTACTTC. Amino acids: CASSLAGGGNIQYF.